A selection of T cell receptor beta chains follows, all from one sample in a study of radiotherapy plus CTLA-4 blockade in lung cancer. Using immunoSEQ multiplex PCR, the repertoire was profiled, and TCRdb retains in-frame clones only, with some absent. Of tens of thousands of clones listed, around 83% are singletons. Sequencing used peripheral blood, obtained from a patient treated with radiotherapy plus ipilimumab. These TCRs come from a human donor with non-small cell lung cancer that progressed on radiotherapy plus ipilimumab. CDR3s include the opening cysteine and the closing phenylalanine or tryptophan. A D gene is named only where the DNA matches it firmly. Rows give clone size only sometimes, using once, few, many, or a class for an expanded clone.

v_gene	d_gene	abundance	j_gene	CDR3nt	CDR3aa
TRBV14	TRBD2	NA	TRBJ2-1	TGTGCCAGCAGCCCCGGGACTAACTACAATGAGCAGTTCTTC	CASSPGTNYNEQFF
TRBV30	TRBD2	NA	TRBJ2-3	TGTGCCTGGAGTCCTAGCGGGAGACCGGATACGCAGTATTTT	CAWSPSGRPDTQYF
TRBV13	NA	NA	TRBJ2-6	TGTGCCAGCAGCTCCCCCGGCTCTGGGGCCAACGTCCTGACTTTC	CASSSPGSGANVLTF
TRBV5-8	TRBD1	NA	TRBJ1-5	TGTGCCAGCAGCTTGTATCTTCAGGCAGGGGGTGATCAGCCCCAGCATTTT	CASSLYLQAGGDQPQHF
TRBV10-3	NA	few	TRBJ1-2	TGTGCCATCAGTGGAGGGGAGGCTGGCTACACCTTC	CAISGGEAGYTF
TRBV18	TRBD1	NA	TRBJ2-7	TGTGCCAGCTCACCACGGGACAGGGGTGAGCAGTACTTC	CASSPRDRGEQYF
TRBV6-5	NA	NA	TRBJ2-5	TGTGCCAGTAGGGGGGCCCAAGCCGGTACAGAGACCCAGTACTTC	CASRGAQAGTETQYF
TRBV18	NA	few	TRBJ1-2	TGTGCCAGCTCACGTACCATGGGGGATGGCTACACCTTC	CASSRTMGDGYTF
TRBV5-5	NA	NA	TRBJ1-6	TGTGCCAGCAGCTTGGAAGGATCTACTATAATTCGGCCCCTCCACTTT	CASSLEGSTIIRPLHF
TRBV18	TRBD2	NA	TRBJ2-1	TGTGCCAGCTCACCCCTAGCGGCGGGCAAGTTCTTC	CASSPLAAGKFF
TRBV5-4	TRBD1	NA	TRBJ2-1	TGTGCCAGCAGCTCTCCGGGACAGGCCTACAATGAGCAGTTCTTC	CASSSPGQAYNEQFF
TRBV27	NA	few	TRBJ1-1	TGTGCCAGCAGTCTAGAGGACAGCACTGAAGCTTTCTTT	CASSLEDSTEAFF
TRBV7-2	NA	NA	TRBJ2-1	TGTGCCAGCAGCCGATGGGGCCCCCGCTTGGACAATGAGCAGTTCTTC	CASSRWGPRLDNEQFF
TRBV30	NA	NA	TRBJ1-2	TGTGCCTGGAGTGAACAGTACTATGGCTACACCTTC	CAWSEQYYGYTF
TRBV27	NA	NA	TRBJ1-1	TGTGCCAGCAGTTTATTTTCAGTCATGAACACTGAAGCTTTCTTT	CASSLFSVMNTEAFF
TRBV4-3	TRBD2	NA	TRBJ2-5	TGCGCCAGCAGCCAAATCGCGGGGGGGAAGGAGACCCAGTACTTC	CASSQIAGGKETQYF
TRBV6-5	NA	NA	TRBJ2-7	TGTGCCAGCAGTTACTCGAGTCCGGGATCCTACGAGCAGTACTTC	CASSYSSPGSYEQYF
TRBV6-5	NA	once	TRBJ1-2	TGTGCCACCTGGAACACTGGCTATGGCTACACCTTC	CATWNTGYGYTF
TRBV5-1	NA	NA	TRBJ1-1	TGCGCCAGCTCCCCACAATCTTGGGTGGGGGGCACTGAAGCTTTCTTT	CASSPQSWVGGTEAFF
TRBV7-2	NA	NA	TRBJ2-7	TGTGCCAGCAGCACCGGGCAGCCCTACGAGCAGTACTTC	CASSTGQPYEQYF
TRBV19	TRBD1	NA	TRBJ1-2	TGTGCCAGTACCACCGGGACAGGGGGCTTAGGAGGCTACACCTTC	CASTTGTGGLGGYTF
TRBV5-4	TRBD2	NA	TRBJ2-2	TGTGCCAGCAGCCGTCAAGGTGGGACTAGCGTCAGCGGGGAGCTGTTTTTT	CASSRQGGTSVSGELFF
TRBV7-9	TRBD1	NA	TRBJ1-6	TGTGCCAGCAGCCGAGGACAGGGTAATTCACCCCTCCACTTT	CASSRGQGNSPLHF
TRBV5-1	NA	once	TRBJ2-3	TGCGCCAGCAGCTTGGCCGGGACACCTAGCACAGATACGCAGTATTTT	CASSLAGTPSTDTQYF
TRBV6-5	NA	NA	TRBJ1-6	TGTGCCAGCAGTGAAACAGGGTCATCCGCACCCCTCCACTTT	CASSETGSSAPLHF
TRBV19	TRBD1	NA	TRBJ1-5	TGTGCCAGTAGTAGACAGGGATCTAATCAGCCCCAGCATTTT	CASSRQGSNQPQHF
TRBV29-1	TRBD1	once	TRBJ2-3	TGCAGCGTGGCCGGGACAGGGGGCATAGATACGCAGTATTTT	CSVAGTGGIDTQYF
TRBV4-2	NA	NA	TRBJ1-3	TGTGCCAGCAGCCAAGAGGGGGGATCGTCTGGAAACACCATATATTTT	CASSQEGGSSGNTIYF
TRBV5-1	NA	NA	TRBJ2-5	TGCGCCAGCAGCATAGGGCAGGGCGGAGGACAAGAGACCCAGTACTTC	CASSIGQGGGQETQYF
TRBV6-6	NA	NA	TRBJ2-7	TGTGCCAGCAGTTATGGAGGGTTCCACTACGAGCAGTACTTC	CASSYGGFHYEQYF
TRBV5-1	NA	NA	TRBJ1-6	TGCGCCAGCAGCTTGCAGGGTCAAATCCACATGCGGGTTGGTAATTCACCCCTCCACTTT	CASSLQGQIHMRVGNSPLHF
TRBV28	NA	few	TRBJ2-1	TGTGCCAGCAGCCGGGGGGCCTTCTCCTACAATGAGCAGTTCTTC	CASSRGAFSYNEQFF
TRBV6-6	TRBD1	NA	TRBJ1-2	TGTGCCAGCAGATACAGGGGGCAAGAGGGGAACTATGGCTACACCTTC	CASRYRGQEGNYGYTF
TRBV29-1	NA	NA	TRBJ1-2	TGCAGCGTTGAAGGCCAGGGTGAGGACTATGGCTACACCTTC	CSVEGQGEDYGYTF
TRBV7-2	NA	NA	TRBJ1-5	TGTGCCAGCAGCTTAGATGCCAGTCTTAAGCAGCCCCAGCATTTT	CASSLDASLKQPQHF
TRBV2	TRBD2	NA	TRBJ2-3	TGTGCCAGCATGAGCGGGGGGCCAGATACGCAGTATTTT	CASMSGGPDTQYF
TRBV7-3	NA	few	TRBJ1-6	TGTGCCAGCAGCTCTTACGGGAATTCACCCCTCCACTTT	CASSSYGNSPLHF
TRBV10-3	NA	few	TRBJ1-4	TGTGCCAGTAATGAAAAACTGTTTTTT	CASNEKLFF
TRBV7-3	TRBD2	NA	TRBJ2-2	TGTGCCAGCAGCCTAGGACTAGCGGGGACCGGGGAGCTGTTTTTT	CASSLGLAGTGELFF
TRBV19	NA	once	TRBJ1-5	TGTGCCAGTAGCGCCAACTTCCGGCCTATAAGCAATCAGCCCCAGCATTTT	CASSANFRPISNQPQHF
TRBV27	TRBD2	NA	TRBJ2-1	TGTGCCAGCAGTCCCAAGACTAGCGGGACGACTTACAATGAGCAGTTCTTC	CASSPKTSGTTYNEQFF
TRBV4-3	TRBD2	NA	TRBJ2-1	TGCGCCAGCAGCCCGGGCGGGCTAGCGGGGGGATACAATGAGCAGTTCTTC	CASSPGGLAGGYNEQFF
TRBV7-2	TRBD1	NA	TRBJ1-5	TGTGCCAGCAGCTGGGGGGGGACAGAGAGTTATAGCAATCAGCCCCAGCATTTT	CASSWGGTESYSNQPQHF
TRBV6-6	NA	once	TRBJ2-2	TGTGCCAGCAGTTTCAGGGCCGACCCGAACACCGGGGAGCTGTTTTTT	CASSFRADPNTGELFF
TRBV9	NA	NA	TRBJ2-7	TGTGCCAGCAGCCCTTACCCTGGCTACGAGCAGTACTTC	CASSPYPGYEQYF
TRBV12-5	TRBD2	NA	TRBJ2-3	TGTGCTAGTGGTTTACGTAGCGGGTCCCGCACAGATACGCAGTATTTT	CASGLRSGSRTDTQYF
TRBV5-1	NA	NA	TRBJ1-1	TGCGCCAGCAGCTCGGGGAACACTGAAGCTTTCTTT	CASSSGNTEAFF
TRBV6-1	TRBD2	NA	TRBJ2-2	TGTGCCAGCAAGTGGACTAGCAACACCGGGGAGCTGTTTTTT	CASKWTSNTGELFF
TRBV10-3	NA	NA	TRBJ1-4	TGTGCCATCAGTGAGTCGGGACCAACTAATGAAAAACTGTTTTTT	CAISESGPTNEKLFF
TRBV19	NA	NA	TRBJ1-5	TGTGCCAGTAACTCCCGAGGCTATCAGCCCCAGCATTTT	CASNSRGYQPQHF
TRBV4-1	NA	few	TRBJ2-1	TGCGCCAGCACCCCTGGCGGTACGCAGGACTACAATGAGCAGTTCTTC	CASTPGGTQDYNEQFF
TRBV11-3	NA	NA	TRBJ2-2	TGTGCCAGCAGCTTCGCCGGGGAGCTGTTTTTT	CASSFAGELFF
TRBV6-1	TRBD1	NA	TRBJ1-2	TGTGCCAGCAGGAATGGGGACAGGGTGTATTATGGCTACACCTTC	CASRNGDRVYYGYTF
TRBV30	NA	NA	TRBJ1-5	TGTGCCTGGAGCGTGAATGAAAATCAGCCCCAGCATTTT	CAWSVNENQPQHF
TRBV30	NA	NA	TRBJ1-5	TGTGCCTGGAGTCGGGGGCCGTTGAGCAATCAGCCCCAGCATTTT	CAWSRGPLSNQPQHF
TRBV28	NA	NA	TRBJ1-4	TGTGCCAGCAGGTCAACAGGGCTCTCTAATGAAAAACTGTTTTTT	CASRSTGLSNEKLFF
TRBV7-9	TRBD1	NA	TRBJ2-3	TGTGCCAGCAGCTTGGACAGGGCCGGGGATACGCAGTATTTT	CASSLDRAGDTQYF
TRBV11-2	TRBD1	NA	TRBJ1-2	TGTGCCAGCAGCTTACAGGGGGACTATGGCTACACCTTC	CASSLQGDYGYTF